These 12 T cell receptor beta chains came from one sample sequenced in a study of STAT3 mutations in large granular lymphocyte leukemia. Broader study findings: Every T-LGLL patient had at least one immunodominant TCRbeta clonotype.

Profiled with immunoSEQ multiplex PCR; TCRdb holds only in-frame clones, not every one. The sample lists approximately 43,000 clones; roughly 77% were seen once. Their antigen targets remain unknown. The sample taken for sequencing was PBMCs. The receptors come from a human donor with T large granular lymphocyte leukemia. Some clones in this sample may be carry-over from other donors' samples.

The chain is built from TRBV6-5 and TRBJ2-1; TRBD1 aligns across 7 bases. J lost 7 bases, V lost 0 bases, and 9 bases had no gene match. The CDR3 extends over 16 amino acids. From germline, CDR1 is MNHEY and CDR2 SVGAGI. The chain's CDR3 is CASSYSGQTVANEQFF. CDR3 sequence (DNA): TGTGCCAGCAGTTACTCGGGACAGACGGTGGCGAATGAGCAGTTCTTC.

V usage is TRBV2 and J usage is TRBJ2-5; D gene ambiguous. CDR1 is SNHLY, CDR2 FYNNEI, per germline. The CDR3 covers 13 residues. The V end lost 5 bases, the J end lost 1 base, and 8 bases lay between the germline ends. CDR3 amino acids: CASSPNSQETQYF. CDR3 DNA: TGTGCCAGCAGTCCCAACAGCCAAGAGACCCAGTACTTC.

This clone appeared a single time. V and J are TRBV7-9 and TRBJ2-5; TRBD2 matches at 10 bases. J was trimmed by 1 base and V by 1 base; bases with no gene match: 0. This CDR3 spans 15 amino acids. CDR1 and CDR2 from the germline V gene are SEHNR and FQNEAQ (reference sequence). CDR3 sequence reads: CASSLGLAGQETQYF. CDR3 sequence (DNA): TGTGCCAGCAGCTTAGGACTAGCGGGCCAAGAGACCCAGTACTTC.

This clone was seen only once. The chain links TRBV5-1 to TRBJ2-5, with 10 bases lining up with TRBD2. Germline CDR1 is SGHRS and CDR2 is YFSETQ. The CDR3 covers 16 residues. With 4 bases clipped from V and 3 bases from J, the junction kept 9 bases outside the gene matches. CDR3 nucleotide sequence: TGCGCCAGCAGCCCCCACACCGGGACTAGCGAAGAGACCCAGTACTTC. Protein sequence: CASSPHTGTSEETQYF.

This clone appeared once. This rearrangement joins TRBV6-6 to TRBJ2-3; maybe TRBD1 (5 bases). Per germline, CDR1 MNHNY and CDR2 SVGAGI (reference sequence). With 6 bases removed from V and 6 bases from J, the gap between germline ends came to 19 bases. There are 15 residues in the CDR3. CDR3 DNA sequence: TGTGCCAGCAGCTTCGGAGCAGGGCCTTTCGATACGCAGTATTTT. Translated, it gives CASSFGAGPFDTQYF.

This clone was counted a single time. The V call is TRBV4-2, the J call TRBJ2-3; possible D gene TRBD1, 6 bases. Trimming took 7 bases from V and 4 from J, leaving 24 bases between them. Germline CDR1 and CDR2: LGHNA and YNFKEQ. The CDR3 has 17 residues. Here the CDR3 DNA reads TGTGCCAGCACTTACAAGGGCCACAAGGGGACACCAGATACGCAGTATTTT. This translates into CASTYKGHKGTPDTQYF.

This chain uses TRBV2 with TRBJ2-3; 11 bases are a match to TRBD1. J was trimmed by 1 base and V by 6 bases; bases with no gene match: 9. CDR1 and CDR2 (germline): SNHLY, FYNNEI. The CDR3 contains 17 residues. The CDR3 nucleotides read TGTGCCAGCAGCGAAACCCGGACAGGGGGCGGCACAGATACGCAGTATTTT. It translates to CASSETRTGGGTDTQYF.

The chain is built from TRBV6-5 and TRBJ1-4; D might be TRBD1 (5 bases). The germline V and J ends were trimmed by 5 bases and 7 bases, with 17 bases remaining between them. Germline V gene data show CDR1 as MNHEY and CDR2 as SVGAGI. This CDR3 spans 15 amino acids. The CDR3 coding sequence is TGTGCCAGCAGTCATGGGACCAGAGGGAGTGAAAAACTGTTTTTT. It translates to CASSHGTRGSEKLFF.

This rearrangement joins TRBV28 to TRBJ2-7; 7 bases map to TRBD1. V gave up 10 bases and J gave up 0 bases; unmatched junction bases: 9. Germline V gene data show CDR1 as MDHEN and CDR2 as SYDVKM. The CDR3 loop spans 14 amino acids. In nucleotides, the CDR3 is TGTGCCACCAGGGACAGTGTGAGCTCCTACGAGCAGTACGTC. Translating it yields CATRDSVSSYEQYV.

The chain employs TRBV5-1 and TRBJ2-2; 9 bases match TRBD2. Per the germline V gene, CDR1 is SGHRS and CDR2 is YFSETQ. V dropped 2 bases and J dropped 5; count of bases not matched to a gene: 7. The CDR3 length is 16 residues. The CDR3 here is CASSLGGTSRTGELFF. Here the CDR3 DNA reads TGCGCCAGCAGCTTAGGGGGGACTAGCAGAACCGGGGAGCTGTTTTTT. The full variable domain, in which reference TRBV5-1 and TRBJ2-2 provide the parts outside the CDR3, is KAGVTQTPRYLIKTRGQQVTLSCSPISGHRSVSWYQQTPGQGLQFLFEYFSETQRNKGNFPGRFSGRQFSNSRSEMNVSTLELGDSALYLCASSLGGTSRTGELFFGEGSRLTVL.

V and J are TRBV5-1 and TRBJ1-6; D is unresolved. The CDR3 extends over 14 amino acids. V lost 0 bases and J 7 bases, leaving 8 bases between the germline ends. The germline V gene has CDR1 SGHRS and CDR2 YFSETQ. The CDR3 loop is CASSLGYSNSPLHF. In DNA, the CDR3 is TGCGCCAGCAGCTTGGGGTACAGCAATTCACCCCTCCACTTT.

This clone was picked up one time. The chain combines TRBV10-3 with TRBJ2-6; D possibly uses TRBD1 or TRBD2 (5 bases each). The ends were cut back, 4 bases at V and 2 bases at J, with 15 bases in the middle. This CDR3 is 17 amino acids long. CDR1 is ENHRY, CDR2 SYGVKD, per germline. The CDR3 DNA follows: TGTGCCATCAGTGGGGGGTTGAGGGACGCTGGGGCCAACGTCCTGACTTTC. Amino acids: CAISGGLRDAGANVLTF.